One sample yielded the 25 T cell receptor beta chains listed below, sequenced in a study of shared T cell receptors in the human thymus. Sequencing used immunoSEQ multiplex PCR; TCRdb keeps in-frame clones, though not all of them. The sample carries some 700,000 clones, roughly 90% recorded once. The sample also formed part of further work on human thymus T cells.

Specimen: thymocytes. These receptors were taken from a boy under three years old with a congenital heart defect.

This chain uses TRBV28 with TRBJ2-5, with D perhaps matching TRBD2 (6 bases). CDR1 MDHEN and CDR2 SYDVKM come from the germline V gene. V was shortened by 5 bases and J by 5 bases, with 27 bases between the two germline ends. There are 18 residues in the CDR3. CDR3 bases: TGTGCCAGCAGTCTCCAGGGCTGGCTAGCGAGTTTTTATGAGACCCAGTACTTC. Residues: CASSLQGWLASFYETQYF.

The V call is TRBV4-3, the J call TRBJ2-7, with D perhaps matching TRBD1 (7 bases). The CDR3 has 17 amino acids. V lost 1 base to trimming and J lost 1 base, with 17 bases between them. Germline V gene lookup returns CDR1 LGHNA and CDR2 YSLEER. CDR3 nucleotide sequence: TGCGCCAGCAGCCAAGGTTCGCCCAGGGGGGCGTCCTACGAGCAGTACTTC. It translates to CASSQGSPRGASYEQYF.

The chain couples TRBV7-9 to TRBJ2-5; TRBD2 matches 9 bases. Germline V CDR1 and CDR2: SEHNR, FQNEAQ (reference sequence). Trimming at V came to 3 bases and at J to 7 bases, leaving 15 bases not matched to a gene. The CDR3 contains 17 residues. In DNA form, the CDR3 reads TGTGCCAGCAGCTTGTTGGGAGGACTAGCGAGAGAGGGGACCCAGTACTTC. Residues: CASSLLGGLAREGTQYF.

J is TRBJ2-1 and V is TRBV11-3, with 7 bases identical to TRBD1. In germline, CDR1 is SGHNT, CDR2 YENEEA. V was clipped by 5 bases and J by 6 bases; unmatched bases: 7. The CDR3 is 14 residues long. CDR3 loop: CASSHRDSPNEQFF. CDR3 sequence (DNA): TGTGCCAGCAGCCACCGGGACAGTCCCAATGAGCAGTTCTTC.

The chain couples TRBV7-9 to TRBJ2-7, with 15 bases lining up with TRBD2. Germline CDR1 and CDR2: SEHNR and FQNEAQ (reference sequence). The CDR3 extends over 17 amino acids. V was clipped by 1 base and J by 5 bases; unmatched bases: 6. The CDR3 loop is CASSLGGLAGGRNEQYF. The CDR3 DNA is TGTGCCAGCAGCTTAGGAGGACTAGCGGGAGGGAGGAACGAGCAGTACTTC.

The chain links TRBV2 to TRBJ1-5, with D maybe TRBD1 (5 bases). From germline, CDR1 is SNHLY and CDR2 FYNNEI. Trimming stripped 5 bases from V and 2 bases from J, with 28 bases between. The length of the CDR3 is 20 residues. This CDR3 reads CASSSGLPEGNALGNQPQHF. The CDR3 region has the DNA TGTGCCAGCAGTAGCGGACTACCTGAGGGGAATGCATTGGGCAATCAGCCCCAGCATTTT.

CDR3 amino acids: CASSPWTRILYEQYF. In DNA form, the CDR3 reads TGTGCCAGCAGTCCATGGACACGAATTCTCTACGAGCAGTACTTC. The rearrangement links TRBV27 to TRBJ2-7; the D gene is possibly TRBD1 (5 bases). V was pared by 5 bases and J by 3 bases, with 17 bases between. There are 15 residues in the CDR3. Germline lookup yields CDR1 MNHEY and CDR2 SMNVEV (reference sequence).

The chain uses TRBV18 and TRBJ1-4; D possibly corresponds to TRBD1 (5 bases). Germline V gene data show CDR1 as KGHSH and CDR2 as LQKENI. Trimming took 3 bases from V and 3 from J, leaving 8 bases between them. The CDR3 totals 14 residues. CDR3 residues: CASSPGGANEKLFF. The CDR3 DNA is TGTGCCAGCTCACCTGGGGGGGCTAATGAAAAACTGTTTTTT.

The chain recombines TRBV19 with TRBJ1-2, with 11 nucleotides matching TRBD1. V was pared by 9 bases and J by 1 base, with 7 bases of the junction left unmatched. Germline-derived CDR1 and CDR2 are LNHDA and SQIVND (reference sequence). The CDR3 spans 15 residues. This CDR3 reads CASGMGQGDNYGYTF. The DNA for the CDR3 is TGTGCCAGCGGGATGGGACAGGGGGATAACTATGGCTACACCTTC.

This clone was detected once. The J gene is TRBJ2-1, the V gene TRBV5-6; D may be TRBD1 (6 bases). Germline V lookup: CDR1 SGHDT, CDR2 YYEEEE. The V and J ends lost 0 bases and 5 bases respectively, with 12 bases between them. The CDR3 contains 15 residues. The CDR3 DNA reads TGTGCCAGCAGCTTGGGAGGGGCAGGGGACAATGAGCAGTTCTTC. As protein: CASSLGGAGDNEQFF.

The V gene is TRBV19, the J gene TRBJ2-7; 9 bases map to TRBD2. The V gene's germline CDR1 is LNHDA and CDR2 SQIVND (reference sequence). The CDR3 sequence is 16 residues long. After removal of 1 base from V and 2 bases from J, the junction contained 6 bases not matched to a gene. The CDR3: CASSIAASGDPYEQYF. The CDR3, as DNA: TGTGCCAGTAGTATAGCGGCTAGCGGGGACCCCTACGAGCAGTACTTC.

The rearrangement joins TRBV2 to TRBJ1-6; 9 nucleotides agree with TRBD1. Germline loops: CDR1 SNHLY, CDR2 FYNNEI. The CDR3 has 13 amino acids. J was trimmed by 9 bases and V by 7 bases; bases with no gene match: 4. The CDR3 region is CASKGQGGSPLHF. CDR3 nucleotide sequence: TGTGCCAGCAAGGGACAGGGAGGTTCACCCCTCCACTTT.

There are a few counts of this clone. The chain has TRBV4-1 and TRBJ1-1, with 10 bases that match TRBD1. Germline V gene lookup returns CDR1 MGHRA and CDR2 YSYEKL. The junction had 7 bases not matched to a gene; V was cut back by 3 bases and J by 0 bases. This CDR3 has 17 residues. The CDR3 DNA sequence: TGCGCCAGCAGCCAGATAGGGACAGGGGACTTGAACACTGAAGCTTTCTTT. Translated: CASSQIGTGDLNTEAFF.

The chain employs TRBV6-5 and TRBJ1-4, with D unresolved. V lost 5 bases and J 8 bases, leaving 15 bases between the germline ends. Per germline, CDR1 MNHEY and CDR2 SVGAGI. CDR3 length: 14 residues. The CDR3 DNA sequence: TGTGCCAGCAGTCCGACGTCAGAGGAGGAAAAACTGTTTTTT. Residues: CASSPTSEEEKLFF.

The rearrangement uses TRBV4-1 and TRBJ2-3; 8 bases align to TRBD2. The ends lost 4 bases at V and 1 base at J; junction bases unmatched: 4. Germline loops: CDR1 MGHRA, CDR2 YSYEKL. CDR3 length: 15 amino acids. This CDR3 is CASSRSSGRTDTQYF. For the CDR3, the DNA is TGCGCCAGCAGCCGGTCTAGCGGGCGCACAGATACGCAGTATTTT.

Written as DNA, the CDR3 is TGTGCCAGCAGCCCATCTCCCGGTGGGGGGACCGGGGAGCTGTTTTTT. Its protein is CASSPSPGGGTGELFF. The gene calls are TRBV11-3 and TRBJ2-2; maybe TRBD2 (6 bases). V shed 5 bases and J shed 5 bases, with 18 bases lying between them. This CDR3 is 16 amino acids long. Looked up from germline, CDR1 is SGHNT and CDR2 is YENEEA.

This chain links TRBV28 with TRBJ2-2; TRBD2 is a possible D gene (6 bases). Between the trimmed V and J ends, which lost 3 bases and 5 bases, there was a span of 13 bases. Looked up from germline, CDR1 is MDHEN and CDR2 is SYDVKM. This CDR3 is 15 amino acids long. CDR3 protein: CASSFRDGGTGELFF. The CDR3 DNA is TGTGCCAGCAGTTTTAGGGACGGGGGAACCGGGGAGCTGTTTTTT.

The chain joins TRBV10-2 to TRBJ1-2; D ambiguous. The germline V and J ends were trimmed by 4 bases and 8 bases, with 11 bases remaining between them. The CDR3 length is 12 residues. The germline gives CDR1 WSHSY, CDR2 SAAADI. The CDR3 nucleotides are TGCGCCAGCAGTGTGGAGGGCCCGGGCTACACCTTC. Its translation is CASSVEGPGYTF.

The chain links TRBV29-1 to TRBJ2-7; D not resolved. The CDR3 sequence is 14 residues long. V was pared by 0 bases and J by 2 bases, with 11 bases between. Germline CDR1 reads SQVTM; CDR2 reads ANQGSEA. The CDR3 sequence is CSVEEQYSPYEQYF. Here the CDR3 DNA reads TGCAGCGTTGAAGAACAATATTCTCCCTACGAGCAGTACTTC.

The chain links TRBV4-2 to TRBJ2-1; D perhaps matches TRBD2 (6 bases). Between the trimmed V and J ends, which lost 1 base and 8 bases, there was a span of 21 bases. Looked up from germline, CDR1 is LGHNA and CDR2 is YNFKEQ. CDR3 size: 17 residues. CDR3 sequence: CASSQVVSFGASDEQFF. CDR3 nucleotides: TGTGCCAGCAGCCAAGTCGTAAGTTTCGGTGCTAGCGATGAGCAGTTCTTC.

The CDR3 DNA reads TGTGCCAGCAGCTCCCTAGGACAGGGGGCTCGGACCGGGGAGCTGTTTTTT. Translation: CASSSLGQGARTGELFF. The rearrangement joins TRBV11-2 to TRBJ2-2; TRBD1 aligns across 11 bases. Germline assignment: CDR1 SGHAT and CDR2 FQNNGV. The CDR3 extends over 17 amino acids. V was clipped by 4 bases and J by 5 bases; unmatched bases: 9. Full variable domain (rest looked up from reference TRBV11-2 and TRBJ2-2): EAGVAQSPRYKIIEKRQSVAFWCNPISGHATLYWYQQILGQGPKLLIQFQNNGVVDDSQLPKDRFSAERLKGVDSTLKIQPAKLEDSAVYLCASSSLGQGARTGELFFGEGSRLTVL.

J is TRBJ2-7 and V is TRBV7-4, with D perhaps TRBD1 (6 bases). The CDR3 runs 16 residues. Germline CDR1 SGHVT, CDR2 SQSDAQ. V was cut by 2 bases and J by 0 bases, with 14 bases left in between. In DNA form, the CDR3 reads TGTGCCAGCAGCTTACGAGGTAGGGGGATCTCCTACGAGCAGTACTTC. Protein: CASSLRGRGISYEQYF. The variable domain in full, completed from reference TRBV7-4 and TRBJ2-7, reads GAGVSQSPRYKVAKRGRDVALRCDSISGHVTLYWYRQTLGQGSEVLTYSQSDAQRDKSGRPSGRFSAERPERSVSTLKIQRTEQGDSAVYLCASSLRGRGISYEQYFGPGTRLTVT.

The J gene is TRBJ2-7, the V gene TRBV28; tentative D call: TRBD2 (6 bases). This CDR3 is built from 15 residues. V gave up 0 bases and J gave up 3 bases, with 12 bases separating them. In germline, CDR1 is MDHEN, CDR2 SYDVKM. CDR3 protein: CASSLCPGVCYEQYF. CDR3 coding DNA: TGTGCCAGCAGTTTATGCCCGGGAGTTTGCTACGAGCAGTACTTC.

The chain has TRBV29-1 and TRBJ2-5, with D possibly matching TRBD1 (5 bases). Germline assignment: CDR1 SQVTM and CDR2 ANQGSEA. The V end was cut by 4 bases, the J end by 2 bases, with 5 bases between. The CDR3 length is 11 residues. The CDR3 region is CSVGQQETQYF. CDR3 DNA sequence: TGCAGCGTTGGACAGCAAGAGACCCAGTACTTC.

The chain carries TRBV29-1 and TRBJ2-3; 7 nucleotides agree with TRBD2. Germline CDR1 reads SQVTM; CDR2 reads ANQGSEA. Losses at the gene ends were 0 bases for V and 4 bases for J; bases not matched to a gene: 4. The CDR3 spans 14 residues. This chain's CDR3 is CSVEERGSADTQYF. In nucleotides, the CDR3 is TGCAGCGTTGAAGAGCGCGGGAGTGCAGATACGCAGTATTTT.